The clone carrying this TCR beta chain was observed once. No antigen is known for it. Germline V gene lookup returns CDR1 GTSNPN and CDR2 SVGIG (reference sequence). This CDR3 region has 12 residues. V was clipped by 7 bases and J by 1 base, with 9 bases between them. These data originate in a study of PD-1 blockade in classical Hodgkin lymphoma. The study's findings and limits: Baseline TCR diversity was reportedly lower in newly diagnosed patients than in healthy donors. It was reported as lower still in relapsed/refractory patients.

The data were produced by immunoSEQ multiplex PCR, yet TCRdb's version contains in-frame clones alone and is incomplete. The table includes some 70,000 clones, over 85% detected once. Time point given: newly diagnosed, previously untreated cHL patient sample. It was PBMCs in newly diagnosed, untreated classical Hodgkin lymphoma that served as comparison. The genes are TRBV30 and TRBJ2-3; D may be TRBD1 or TRBD2 (5 bases each). The source material was peripheral blood mononuclear cells (PBMCs). The source is a human donor with classical Hodgkin lymphoma. The CDR3 is CAYGTRTDTQYF. The CDR3 region has the DNA TGTGCCTACGGGACCCGCACAGATACGCAGTATTTT.